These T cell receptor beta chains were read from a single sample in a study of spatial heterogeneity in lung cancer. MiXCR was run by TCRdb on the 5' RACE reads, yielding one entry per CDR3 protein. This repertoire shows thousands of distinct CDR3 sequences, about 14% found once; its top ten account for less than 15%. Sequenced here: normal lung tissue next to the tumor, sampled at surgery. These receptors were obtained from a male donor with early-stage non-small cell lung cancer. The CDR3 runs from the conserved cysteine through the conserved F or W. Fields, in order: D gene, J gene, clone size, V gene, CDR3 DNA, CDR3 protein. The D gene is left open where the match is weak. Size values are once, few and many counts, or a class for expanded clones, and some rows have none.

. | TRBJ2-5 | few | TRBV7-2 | TGTGCCAGCAGTGCCGGACGGATCCAAGAGACCCAGTACTTC | CASSAGRIQETQYF
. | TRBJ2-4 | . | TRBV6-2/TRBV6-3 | TGTGCCAGCAGTTTGGGGGGAGTTTTAAACATTCAGTACTTC | CASSLGGVLNIQYF
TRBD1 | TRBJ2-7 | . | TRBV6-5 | TGTGCCAGCAGTTACCTCGGGACAGAATACGAGCAGTACTTC | CASSYLGTEYEQYF
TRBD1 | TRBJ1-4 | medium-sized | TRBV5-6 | TGTGCCAGCAGCCTTTTTAGACAGGGTTCGGAAAAACTGTTTTTT | CASSLFRQGSEKLFF
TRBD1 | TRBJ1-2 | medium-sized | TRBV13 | TGTGCCAGCAGCTTAGGGACAGGGAACTATGGCTACACCTTC | CASSLGTGNYGYTF
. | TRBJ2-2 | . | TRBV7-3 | TGTGCCAGCAGCTTAACGCCAGGGACCGGGGAGCTGTTTTTT | CASSLTPGTGELFF
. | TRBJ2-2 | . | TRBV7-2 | TGTGCCAGCAGCTTAGAGGGCATTCGGGGGTCGTTTGCCGGGGAGCTGTTTTTT | CASSLEGIRGSFAGELFF
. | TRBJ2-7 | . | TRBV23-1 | TGCGCCAGCATCTGCGTCGCGGGACCGCCGTACGAGCAGTACTTC | CASICVAGPPYEQYF
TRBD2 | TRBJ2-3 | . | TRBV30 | TGTGCCTGGAGCCTACCGGGACTAGCGGGGGATACGCAGTATTTT | CAWSLPGLAGDTQYF
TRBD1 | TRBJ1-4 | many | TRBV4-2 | TGTGCCAGCAGCCAAGTGAGGGGACAGGGGACTAATGAAAAACTGTTTTTT | CASSQVRGQGTNEKLFF
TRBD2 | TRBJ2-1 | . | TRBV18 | TGTGCCAGCTCAGCAACTAGCGGGAGGGCCGATGAGCGGTTCTTC | CASSATSGRADERFF
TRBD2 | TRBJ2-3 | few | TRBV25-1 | TGTGCCAGCAGTGAATTTACTAGCGGGAGTGGGGGTACGCAGTATTTT | CASSEFTSGSGGTQYF
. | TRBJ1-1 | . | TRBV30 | TGTGCCTGGGTTCCCGGGACGGGGGGCACTGAAGCTTTCTTT | CAWVPGTGGTEAFF
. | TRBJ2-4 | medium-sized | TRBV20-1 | TGCAGTGCTAGAGAGGAGGGGGACGGGTGGAACATTCAGTACTTC | CSAREEGDGWNIQYF
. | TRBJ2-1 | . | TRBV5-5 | TGTGCCAGCAGCATTGATTCCCCAACGGAGCAGTTCTTC | CASSIDSPTEQFF
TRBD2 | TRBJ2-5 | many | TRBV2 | TGTGCCAGCAGAACCCGCCTGGGAGGGGAAGAGACCCAGTACTTC | CASRTRLGGEETQYF
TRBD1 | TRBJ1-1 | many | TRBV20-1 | TGCAGTGCCCCAACCCGACAGGGGCCCCTGGGAGCTTTCTTT | CSAPTRQGPLGAFF
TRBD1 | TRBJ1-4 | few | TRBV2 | TGTGCCAGCAGGGGACAGGCTGGAGAAAAACTGTTTTTT | CASRGQAGEKLFF
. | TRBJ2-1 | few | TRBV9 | TGTGCCAGCAGAAGGGCAGGGAGCTCCTACAATGAGCAGTTCTTC | CASRRAGSSYNEQFF
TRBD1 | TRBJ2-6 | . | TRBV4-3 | TGCGCCAGCAGCCCCGACAGGGGCTCTGGGGCCAACGTCCTGACTTTC | CASSPDRGSGANVLTF
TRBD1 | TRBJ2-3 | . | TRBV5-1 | TGCGCCAGCAGCCAAGACAGGGGCGATACAGATACGCAGTATTTT | CASSQDRGDTDTQYF
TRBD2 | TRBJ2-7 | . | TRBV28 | TGTGCCAGCAGCCAGCTAGCGGGAGGGGGCGAGCAGTACTTC | CASSQLAGGGEQYF
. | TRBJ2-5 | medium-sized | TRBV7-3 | TGTGCCAGCAGCTTAACGGGCGGGACAACCCAAGAGACCCAGTACTTC | CASSLTGGTTQETQYF
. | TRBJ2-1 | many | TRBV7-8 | TGTGCCAGCCGCGACAGAAGCGATGAGCAGTTCTTC | CASRDRSDEQFF
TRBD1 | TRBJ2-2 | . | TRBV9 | TGTGCCAGCAGGTCCCGACAGGGGTCGAACACCGGGGAGCTGTTTTTT | CASRSRQGSNTGELFF
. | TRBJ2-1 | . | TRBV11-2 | TGTGCCAGCAGCCAGGACCGCAATGAGCAGTTCTTC | CASSQDRNEQFF
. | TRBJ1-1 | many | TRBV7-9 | TGTGCCAGCAGCAGCATTTCTAGTGGGGCGAACACTGAAGCTTTCTTT | CASSSISSGANTEAFF
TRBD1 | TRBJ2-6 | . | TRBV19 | TGTGCCACCTCCTCCGGGACAGCCTTCTCTGGGGCCAACGTCCTGACTTTC | CATSSGTAFSGANVLTF
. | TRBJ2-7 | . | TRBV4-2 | TGTGCCAGCAGCCCGACGCCCTACGAGCAGTACTTC | CASSPTPYEQYF
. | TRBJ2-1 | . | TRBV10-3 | TGTGCCATCAGTGAGGACGCTATGGATGAGCAGTTCTTC | CAISEDAMDEQFF
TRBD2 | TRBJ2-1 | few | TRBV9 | TGTGCCAGCAGCCCACCGACTTTGCGGGGGGCTGAGCAGTTCTTC | CASSPPTLRGAEQFF
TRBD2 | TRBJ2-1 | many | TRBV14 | TGTGCCAGCAGCCGGGGACTAGCGGGAATCAATGAGCAGTTCTTC | CASSRGLAGINEQFF